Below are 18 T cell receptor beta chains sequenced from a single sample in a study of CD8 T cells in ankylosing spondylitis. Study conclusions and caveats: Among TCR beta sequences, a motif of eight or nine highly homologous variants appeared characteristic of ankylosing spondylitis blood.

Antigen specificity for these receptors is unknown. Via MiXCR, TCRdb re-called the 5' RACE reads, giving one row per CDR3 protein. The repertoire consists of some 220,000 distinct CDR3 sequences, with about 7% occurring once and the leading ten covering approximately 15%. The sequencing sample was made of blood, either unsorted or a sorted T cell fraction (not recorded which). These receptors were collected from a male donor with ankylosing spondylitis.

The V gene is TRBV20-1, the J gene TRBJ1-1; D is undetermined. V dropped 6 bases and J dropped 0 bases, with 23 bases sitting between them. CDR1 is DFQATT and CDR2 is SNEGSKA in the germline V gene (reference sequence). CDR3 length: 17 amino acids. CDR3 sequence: CSARTPVEGGMNTEAFF. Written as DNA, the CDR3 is TGCAGTGCCCGGACCCCGGTTGAGGGTGGAATGAACACTGAAGCTTTCTTT.

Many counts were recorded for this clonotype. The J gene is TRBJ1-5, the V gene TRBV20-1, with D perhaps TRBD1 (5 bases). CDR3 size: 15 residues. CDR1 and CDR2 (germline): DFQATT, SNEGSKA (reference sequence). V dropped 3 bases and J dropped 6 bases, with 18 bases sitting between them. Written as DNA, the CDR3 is TGCAGTGCTAGGTGGGGACTTATCTCGGGTCAGCCCCAGCATTTT. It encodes CSARWGLISGQPQHF.

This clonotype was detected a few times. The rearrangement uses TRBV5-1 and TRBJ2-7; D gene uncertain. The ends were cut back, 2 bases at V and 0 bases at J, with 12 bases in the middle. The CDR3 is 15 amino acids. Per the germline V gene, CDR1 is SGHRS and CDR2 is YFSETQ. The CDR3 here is CASSFKVMSSYEQYF. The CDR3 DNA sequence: TGCGCCAGCAGCTTCAAGGTGATGAGCTCCTACGAGCAGTACTTC.

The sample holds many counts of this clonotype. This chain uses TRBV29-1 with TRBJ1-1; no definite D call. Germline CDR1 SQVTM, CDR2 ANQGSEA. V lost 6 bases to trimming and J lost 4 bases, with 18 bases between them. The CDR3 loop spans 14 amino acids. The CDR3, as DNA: TGCAGCGTAGCTAGCGGCGGTGGAATCACTGAAGCTTTCTTT. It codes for CSVASGGGITEAFF.

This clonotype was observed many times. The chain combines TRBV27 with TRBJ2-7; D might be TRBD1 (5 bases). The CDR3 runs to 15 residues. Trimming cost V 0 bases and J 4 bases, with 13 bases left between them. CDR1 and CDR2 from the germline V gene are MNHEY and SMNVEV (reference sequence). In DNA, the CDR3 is TGTGCCAGCAGTTTATCACCAGGGATTTATTACGAGCAGTACTTC. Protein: CASSLSPGIYYEQYF.

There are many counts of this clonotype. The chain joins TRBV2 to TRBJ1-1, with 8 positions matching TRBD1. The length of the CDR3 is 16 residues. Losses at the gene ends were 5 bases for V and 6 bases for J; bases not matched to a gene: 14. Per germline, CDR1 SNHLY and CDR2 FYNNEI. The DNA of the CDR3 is TGTGCCAGCAGTAAGACAGGGGACCATTGGATGGCTGAAGCTTTCTTT. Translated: CASSKTGDHWMAEAFF.

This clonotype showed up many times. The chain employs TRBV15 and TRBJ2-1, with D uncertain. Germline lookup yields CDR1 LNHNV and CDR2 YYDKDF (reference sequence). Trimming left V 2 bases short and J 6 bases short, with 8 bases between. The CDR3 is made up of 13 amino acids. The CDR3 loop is CATSRPDGNEQFF. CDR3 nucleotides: TGTGCCACCAGCAGACCCGACGGCAATGAGCAGTTCTTC.

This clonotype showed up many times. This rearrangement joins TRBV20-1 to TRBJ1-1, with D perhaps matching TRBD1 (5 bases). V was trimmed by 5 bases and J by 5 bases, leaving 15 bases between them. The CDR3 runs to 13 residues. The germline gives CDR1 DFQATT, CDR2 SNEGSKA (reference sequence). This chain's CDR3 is CSAATAGVTEAFF. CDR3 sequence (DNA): TGCAGTGCTGCCACAGCGGGGGTTACTGAAGCTTTCTTT.

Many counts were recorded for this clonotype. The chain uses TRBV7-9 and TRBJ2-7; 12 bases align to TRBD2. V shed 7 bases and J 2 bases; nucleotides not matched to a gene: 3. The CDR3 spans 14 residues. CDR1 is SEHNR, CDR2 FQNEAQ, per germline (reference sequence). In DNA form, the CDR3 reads TGTGCCAGCACTGGACTAGCGGGAACCTACGAGCAGTACTTC. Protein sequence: CASTGLAGTYEQYF.

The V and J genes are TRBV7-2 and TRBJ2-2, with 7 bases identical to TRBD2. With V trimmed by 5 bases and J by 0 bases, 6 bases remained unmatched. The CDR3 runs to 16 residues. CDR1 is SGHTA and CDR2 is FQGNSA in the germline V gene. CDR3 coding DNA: TGTGCCAGCAGCCAACTAGCGCGTCCGAACACCGGGGAGCTGTTTTTT. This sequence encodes CASSQLARPNTGELFF.

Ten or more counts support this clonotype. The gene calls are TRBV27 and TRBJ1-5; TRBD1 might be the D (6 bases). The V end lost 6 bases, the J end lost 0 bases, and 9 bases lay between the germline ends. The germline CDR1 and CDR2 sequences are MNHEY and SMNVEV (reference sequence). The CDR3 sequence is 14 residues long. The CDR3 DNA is TGTGCCAGCAGAAAGGGGGGTAGCAATCAGCCCCAGCATTTT. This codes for CASRKGGSNQPQHF.

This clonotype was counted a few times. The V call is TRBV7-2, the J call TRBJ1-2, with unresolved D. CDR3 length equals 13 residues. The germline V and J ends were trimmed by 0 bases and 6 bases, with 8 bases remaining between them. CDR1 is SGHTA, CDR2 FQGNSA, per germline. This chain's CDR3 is CASSLALRNGYTF. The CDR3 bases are TGTGCCAGCAGCTTAGCCCTCAGGAATGGCTACACCTTC.

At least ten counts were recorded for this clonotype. CDR3 DNA: TGCGCCAGCAGCCACCGACTAGATTTCGGGGAGACCCAGTACTTC. Protein: CASSHRLDFGETQYF. The chain has TRBV4-3 and TRBJ2-5, with D tentatively TRBD2 (6 bases). The germline V gene encodes CDR1 LGHNA and CDR2 YSLEER. V was pared by 3 bases and J by 5 bases, with 16 bases between. CDR3 size: 15 residues.

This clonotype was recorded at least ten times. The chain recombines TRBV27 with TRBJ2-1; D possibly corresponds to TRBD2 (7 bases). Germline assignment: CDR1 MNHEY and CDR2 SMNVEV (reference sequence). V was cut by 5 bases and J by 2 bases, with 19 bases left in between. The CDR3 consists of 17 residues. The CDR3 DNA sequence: TGTGCCAGCAGTACCTCGCCAGGGGCGGGAGCCTACAATGAGCAGTTCTTC. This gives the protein CASSTSPGAGAYNEQFF.

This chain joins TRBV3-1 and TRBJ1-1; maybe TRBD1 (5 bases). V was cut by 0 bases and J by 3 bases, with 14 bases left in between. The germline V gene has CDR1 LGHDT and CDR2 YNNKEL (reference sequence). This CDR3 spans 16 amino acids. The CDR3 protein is CASSQDAGVVYTEAFF. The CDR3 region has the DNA TGTGCCAGCAGCCAAGATGCGGGGGTCGTGTACACTGAAGCTTTCTTT.

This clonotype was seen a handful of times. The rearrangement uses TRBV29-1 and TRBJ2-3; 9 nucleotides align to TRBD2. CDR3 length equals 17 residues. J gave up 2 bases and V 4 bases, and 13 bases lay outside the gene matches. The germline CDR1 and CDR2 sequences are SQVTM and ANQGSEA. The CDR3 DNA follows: TGCAGCGTTGCCGGGGACGATAGCGGGAGAATCACAGATACGCAGTATTTT. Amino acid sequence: CSVAGDDSGRITDTQYF.

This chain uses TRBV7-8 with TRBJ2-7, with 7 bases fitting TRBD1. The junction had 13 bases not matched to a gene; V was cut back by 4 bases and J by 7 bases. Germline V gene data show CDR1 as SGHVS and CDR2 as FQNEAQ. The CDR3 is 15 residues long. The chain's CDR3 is CASSSRTSGGQEQYF. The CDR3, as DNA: TGTGCCAGCAGCTCCCGGACGTCAGGGGGTCAGGAGCAGTACTTC.

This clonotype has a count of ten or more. CDR3 DNA sequence: TGTGCCAGCAGTGAACGGCGGGAGAGCTCCTACAATGAGCAGTTCTTC. Protein product: CASSERRESSYNEQFF. The J gene is TRBJ2-1, the V gene TRBV6-1; 7 bases fit TRBD2. The CDR3 has 16 residues. Trimming took 2 bases from V and 0 from J; bases not matched to a gene: 4. Germline CDR1 and CDR2: MNHNS and SASEGT.